A selection of T cell receptor beta chains follows, all from one sample in a study of blood T cell repertoires in COVID-19. TCRdb's copy holds only in-frame clones and misses some; the assay was immunoSEQ multiplex PCR. The data hold roughly 55,000 clones, with over 75% observed a single time. Specimen: peripheral blood. The source of these receptors is a human donor in a cohort sampled during active COVID-19. CDR3s include the opening cysteine and the closing phenylalanine or tryptophan. The D gene is left open where the match is weak. Size values are once, few and many counts, or a class for expanded clones, and some rows have none.

CDR3aa: CATSSAGTTYNEQFF
CDR3nt: TGTGCCACCAGCAGTGCCGGGACTACATACAATGAGCAGTTCTTC
v_gene: TRBV15
j_gene: TRBJ2-1
d_gene: TRBD2
abundance: NA

CDR3aa: CASSFQLAGKAGELFF
CDR3nt: TGTGCCAGCAGCTTCCAACTAGCGGGAAAGGCCGGGGAGCTGTTTTTT
v_gene: TRBV13
j_gene: TRBJ2-2
d_gene: TRBD2
abundance: few

CDR3aa: CASSRTGRYEQYF
CDR3nt: TGTGCCAGCAGTCGGACAGGGCGGTACGAGCAGTACTTC
v_gene: TRBV27
j_gene: TRBJ2-7
d_gene: TRBD1
abundance: few

CDR3aa: CASSRPVPGGSSYNEQFF
CDR3nt: TGTGCCAGCAGCCGACCCGTGCCCGGCGGGAGCTCCTACAATGAGCAGTTCTTC
v_gene: TRBV3-1/TRBV3-2
j_gene: TRBJ2-1
d_gene: TRBD2
abundance: NA

CDR3aa: CASSEQNMNTEAFF
CDR3nt: TGTGCCAGCAGTGAGCAGAACATGAACACTGAAGCTTTCTTT
v_gene: TRBV6-1
j_gene: TRBJ1-1
d_gene: NA
abundance: NA

CDR3aa: CASSLDQNNEQFF
CDR3nt: TGTGCCAGCAGCTTGGACCAGAACAATGAGCAGTTCTTC
v_gene: TRBV5-4
j_gene: TRBJ2-1
d_gene: NA
abundance: NA

CDR3aa: CASSGTTRGYTF
CDR3nt: TGTGCCAGCAGTGGGACAACCCGGGGCTACACCTTC
v_gene: TRBV6-2/TRBV6-3
j_gene: TRBJ1-2
d_gene: NA
abundance: NA

CDR3aa: CASSEAGGSSDTQYF
CDR3nt: TGTGCCAGCAGTGAAGCAGGGGGCTCCTCAGATACGCAGTATTTT
v_gene: TRBV6-4
j_gene: TRBJ2-3
d_gene: TRBD1
abundance: NA

CDR3aa: CASSVYRALGTDTQYF
CDR3nt: TGTGCCAGCAGCGTCTACAGGGCCCTGGGCACAGATACGCAGTATTTT
v_gene: TRBV9
j_gene: TRBJ2-3
d_gene: NA
abundance: NA

CDR3aa: CASSLGLAGRNTGELFF
CDR3nt: TGTGCCAGCAGCTTGGGACTAGCGGGACGGAACACCGGGGAGCTGTTTTTT
v_gene: TRBV5-4
j_gene: TRBJ2-2
d_gene: TRBD2
abundance: once

CDR3aa: CASSILGQSNEKLFF
CDR3nt: TGTGCCAGCAGCATTCTGGGACAGTCTAATGAAAAACTGTTTTTT
v_gene: TRBV5-5
j_gene: TRBJ1-4
d_gene: TRBD1
abundance: NA

CDR3aa: CASSFSSGARAQYF
CDR3nt: TGTGCCAGCAGCTTCTCGAGCGGGGCCCGGGCGCAGTATTTT
v_gene: TRBV11-2
j_gene: TRBJ2-3
d_gene: TRBD2
abundance: once

CDR3aa: CASSFRDRETTF
CDR3nt: TGTGCCAGTAGTTTCCGGGACAGGGAAACCACCTTC
v_gene: TRBV19
j_gene: TRBJ1-2
d_gene: TRBD1
abundance: few

CDR3aa: CASRRQGGQNTEAFF
CDR3nt: TGTGCCAGCAGAAGACAGGGGGGGCAGAACACTGAAGCTTTCTTT
v_gene: TRBV7-2
j_gene: TRBJ1-1
d_gene: TRBD1
abundance: NA

CDR3aa: CATSDFGDRGYTF
CDR3nt: TGTGCCACCAGTGATTTCGGGGACAGAGGCTACACCTTC
v_gene: TRBV24-1
j_gene: TRBJ1-2
d_gene: TRBD1
abundance: few

CDR3aa: CASSNDRANSEKLFF
CDR3nt: TGTGCCAGCAGCAACGACAGGGCTAATTCCGAAAAACTGTTTTTT
v_gene: TRBV7-4
j_gene: TRBJ1-4
d_gene: TRBD1
abundance: few

CDR3aa: CASSGSFLTDTQYF
CDR3nt: TGTGCCAGCAGTGGGAGTTTTCTGACAGATACGCAGTATTTT
v_gene: TRBV2
j_gene: TRBJ2-3
d_gene: NA
abundance: NA

CDR3aa: CASSQVRQGASDTQYF
CDR3nt: TGTGCCAGCAGCCAAGTCCGGCAGGGGGCATCAGATACGCAGTATTTT
v_gene: TRBV4-2
j_gene: TRBJ2-3
d_gene: TRBD1
abundance: NA

CDR3aa: CASSLNLVDTQYF
CDR3nt: TGTGCCAGCAGTTTGAACTTGGTAGATACGCAGTATTTT
v_gene: TRBV27
j_gene: TRBJ2-3
d_gene: NA
abundance: NA

CDR3aa: CASSYYAGSGSEQYF
CDR3nt: TGTGCCAGCAGTTACTATGCAGGGTCCGGGTCCGAGCAGTACTTC
v_gene: TRBV6-2/TRBV6-3
j_gene: TRBJ2-7
d_gene: NA
abundance: NA

CDR3aa: CASSPPELETQYF
CDR3nt: TGCGCCAGCAGCCCCCCTGAACTAGAGACCCAGTACTTC
v_gene: TRBV5-1
j_gene: TRBJ2-5
d_gene: NA
abundance: NA

CDR3aa: CASSPDRGRQPQHF
CDR3nt: TGTGCCAGCAGCCCCGACAGGGGGCGGCAGCCCCAGCATTTT
v_gene: TRBV7-2
j_gene: TRBJ1-5
d_gene: TRBD1
abundance: NA

CDR3aa: CSVAKMADTDTQYF
CDR3nt: TGCAGCGTCGCTAAGATGGCGGACACAGATACGCAGTATTTT
v_gene: TRBV29-1
j_gene: TRBJ2-3
d_gene: NA
abundance: NA

CDR3aa: CASSQGPGTGRDYGYTF
CDR3nt: TGCGCCAGCAGCCAAGGCCCGGGCACAGGGAGGGACTATGGCTACACCTTC
v_gene: TRBV4-3
j_gene: TRBJ1-2
d_gene: NA
abundance: NA

CDR3aa: CASSSLAGGTYNEQFF
CDR3nt: TGTGCCAGCAGTTCCCTTGCGGGAGGAACCTACAATGAGCAGTTCTTC
v_gene: TRBV27
j_gene: TRBJ2-1
d_gene: TRBD2
abundance: NA

CDR3aa: CASSLIQGTTEAFF
CDR3nt: TGTGCCAGCAGTTTGATCCAGGGGACCACTGAAGCTTTCTTT
v_gene: TRBV28
j_gene: TRBJ1-1
d_gene: NA
abundance: NA

CDR3aa: CASSFFGPAETQYF
CDR3nt: TGTGCCAGCAGCTTTTTTGGGCCCGCGGAGACCCAGTACTTC
v_gene: TRBV7-2
j_gene: TRBJ2-5
d_gene: NA
abundance: NA

CDR3aa: CASSLSGGIYNEQFF
CDR3nt: TGCGCCAGCAGCTTGTCAGGGGGTATTTACAATGAGCAGTTCTTC
v_gene: TRBV5-1
j_gene: TRBJ2-1
d_gene: TRBD1
abundance: NA

CDR3aa: CASSLVFLSSYNEQFF
CDR3nt: TGTGCCAGCAGCTTAGTTTTCCTAAGCTCCTACAATGAGCAGTTCTTC
v_gene: TRBV7-2
j_gene: TRBJ2-1
d_gene: NA
abundance: NA

CDR3aa: CASSIVGTENTEAFF
CDR3nt: TGTGCCAGTAGTATAGTTGGGACTGAAAACACTGAAGCTTTCTTT
v_gene: TRBV19
j_gene: TRBJ1-1
d_gene: NA
abundance: NA

CDR3aa: CASSQGLSQHF
CDR3nt: TGTGCCAGCAGTCAGGGTTTGTCCCAGCATTTT
v_gene: TRBV25-1
j_gene: TRBJ1-5
d_gene: NA
abundance: NA

CDR3aa: CASSSLRRETQYF
CDR3nt: TGTGCCAGCAGTTCTCTGCGAAGAGAGACCCAGTACTTC
v_gene: TRBV12-3/TRBV12-4
j_gene: TRBJ2-5
d_gene: NA
abundance: NA

CDR3aa: CASRSRAGGMADTQYF
CDR3nt: TGTGCCAGCAGGTCCCGCGCAGGGGGCATGGCAGATACGCAGTATTTT
v_gene: TRBV2
j_gene: TRBJ2-3
d_gene: TRBD1
abundance: NA

CDR3aa: CATSDFNRQLQFF
CDR3nt: TGTGCCACCAGTGATTTTAACAGGCAATTACAGTTCTTC
v_gene: TRBV24-1
j_gene: TRBJ2-1
d_gene: NA
abundance: NA

CDR3aa: CASSAPGRGGDYGYTF
CDR3nt: TGTGCCAGCAGCGCCCCTGGTCGTGGGGGCGACTATGGCTACACCTTC
v_gene: TRBV9
j_gene: TRBJ1-2
d_gene: NA
abundance: few

CDR3aa: CASSQGTSGQETQYF
CDR3nt: TGTGCCAGCAGCCAAGGGACTAGCGGACAAGAGACCCAGTACTTC
v_gene: TRBV6-5
j_gene: TRBJ2-5
d_gene: TRBD2
abundance: NA

CDR3aa: CASSFPTGGNTEAFF
CDR3nt: TGTGCCAGCAGCTTCCCGACAGGGGGCAACACTGAAGCTTTCTTT
v_gene: TRBV7-9
j_gene: TRBJ1-1
d_gene: TRBD1
abundance: NA

CDR3aa: CASIFSQAQETQYF
CDR3nt: TGTGCCAGCATTTTTAGCCAAGCCCAAGAGACCCAGTACTTC
v_gene: TRBV6-5
j_gene: TRBJ2-5
d_gene: NA
abundance: NA

CDR3aa: CASSLPQADSGNTIYF
CDR3nt: TGTGCCAGCAGCTTGCCCCAGGCCGACTCTGGAAACACCATATATTTT
v_gene: TRBV5-4
j_gene: TRBJ1-3
d_gene: NA
abundance: NA

CDR3aa: CASSFRPGQGTYEQYF
CDR3nt: TGTGCCAGCAGCTTCCGTCCGGGACAGGGCACCTACGAGCAGTACTTC
v_gene: TRBV7-2
j_gene: TRBJ2-7
d_gene: TRBD1
abundance: once

CDR3aa: CASGGTGNQPQHF
CDR3nt: TGTGCCAGCGGTGGTACAGGGAATCAGCCCCAGCATTTT
v_gene: TRBV2
j_gene: TRBJ1-5
d_gene: NA
abundance: NA

CDR3aa: CASSPSTGLETQYF
CDR3nt: TGTGCCAGCAGCCCGTCGACAGGGCTGGAGACCCAGTACTTC
v_gene: TRBV7-3
j_gene: TRBJ2-5
d_gene: TRBD1
abundance: few

CDR3aa: CASSLRGDRGTYEQYF
CDR3nt: TGTGCCAGCAGTTTACGCGGGGACAGGGGCACATACGAGCAGTACTTC
v_gene: TRBV27
j_gene: TRBJ2-7
d_gene: TRBD1
abundance: NA

CDR3aa: CASSRERNYGYTF
CDR3nt: TGTGCCAGCAGCCGGGAGAGGAACTATGGCTACACCTTC
v_gene: TRBV16
j_gene: TRBJ1-2
d_gene: NA
abundance: NA

CDR3aa: CASSIGPGIQPQHF
CDR3nt: TGTGCCAGTAGTATAGGGCCAGGGATTCAGCCCCAGCATTTT
v_gene: TRBV19
j_gene: TRBJ1-5
d_gene: NA
abundance: few

CDR3aa: CAWDRGDSGANVLTF
CDR3nt: TGTGCCTGGGACAGGGGGGACTCTGGGGCCAACGTCCTGACTTTC
v_gene: TRBV30
j_gene: TRBJ2-6
d_gene: TRBD1
abundance: NA

CDR3aa: CASSPRWVVHQPQHF
CDR3nt: TGTGCCAGCAGTCCCAGGTGGGTTGTTCATCAGCCCCAGCATTTT
v_gene: TRBV27
j_gene: TRBJ1-5
d_gene: NA
abundance: NA

CDR3aa: CASSLTGPKTEAFF
CDR3nt: TGTGCCAGCAGCTTGACAGGACCCAAGACTGAAGCTTTCTTT
v_gene: TRBV5-6
j_gene: TRBJ1-1
d_gene: NA
abundance: few

CDR3aa: CATSSDRSQTEAFF
CDR3nt: TGTGCCACCAGTTCGGACAGAAGCCAAACTGAAGCTTTCTTT
v_gene: TRBV24-1
j_gene: TRBJ1-1
d_gene: NA
abundance: NA

CDR3aa: CASSKVIYEQYF
CDR3nt: TGTGCCAGCAGCAAAGTTATCTACGAGCAGTACTTC
v_gene: TRBV21-1
j_gene: TRBJ2-7
d_gene: NA
abundance: NA

CDR3aa: CASSYVRGEPSTDTQYF
CDR3nt: TGTGCCAGCAGTTATGTCAGGGGCGAACCATCCACAGATACGCAGTATTTT
v_gene: TRBV25-1
j_gene: TRBJ2-3
d_gene: NA
abundance: NA

CDR3aa: CATSGYRDRGTEAFF
CDR3nt: TGTGCCACCAGCGGTTACAGGGATCGGGGCACTGAAGCTTTCTTT
v_gene: TRBV15
j_gene: TRBJ1-1
d_gene: NA
abundance: NA